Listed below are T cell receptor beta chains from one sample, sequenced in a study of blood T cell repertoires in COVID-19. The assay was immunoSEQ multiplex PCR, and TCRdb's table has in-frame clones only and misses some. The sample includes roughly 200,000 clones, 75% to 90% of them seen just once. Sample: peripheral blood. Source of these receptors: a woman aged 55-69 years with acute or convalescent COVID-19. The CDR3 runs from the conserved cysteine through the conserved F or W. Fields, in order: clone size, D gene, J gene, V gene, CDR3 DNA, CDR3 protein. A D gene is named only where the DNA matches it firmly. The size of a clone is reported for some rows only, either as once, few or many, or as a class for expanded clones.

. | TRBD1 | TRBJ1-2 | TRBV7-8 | TGTGCCAGCAGCTTGGGGACAGACTATGGCTACACCTTC | CASSLGTDYGYTF
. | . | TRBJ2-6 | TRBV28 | TGTGCCAGCAAACTCGCCGGAGGTGGGGCCAACGTCCTGACTTTC | CASKLAGGGANVLTF
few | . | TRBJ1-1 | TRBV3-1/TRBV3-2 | TGTGCCAGCAGCTTTGACAGGAACACTGAAGCTTTCTTT | CASSFDRNTEAFF
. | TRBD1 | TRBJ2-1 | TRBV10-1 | TGCGCCAGCAGTAAGGGGGCCCTGGATGAGCAGTTCTTC | CASSKGALDEQFF
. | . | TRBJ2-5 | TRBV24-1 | TGTGCCACCTCTTCCGGGACATCTTATCAAGAGACCCAGTACTTC | CATSSGTSYQETQYF
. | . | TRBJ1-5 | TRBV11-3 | TGTGCCAGCAGCTTAGATATGTCGCAGCCCCAGCATTTT | CASSLDMSQPQHF
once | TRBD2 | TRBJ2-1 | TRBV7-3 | TGTGCCAGCAGCCTACTAGCGGGAGATTTAAATGAGCAGTTCTTC | CASSLLAGDLNEQFF
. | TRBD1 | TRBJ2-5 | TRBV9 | TGTGCCAGCAGCGTAGAAGAAGGGGGCTGGGAGACCCAGTACTTC | CASSVEEGGWETQYF
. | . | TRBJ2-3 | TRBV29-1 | TGCAGCGTTGCCCAGAAAGGGGGAGATACGCAGTATTTT | CSVAQKGGDTQYF
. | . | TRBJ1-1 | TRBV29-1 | TGCAGCGTTGAGACAGACATGAACACTGAAGCTTTCTTT | CSVETDMNTEAFF
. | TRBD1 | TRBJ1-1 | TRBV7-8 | TGTGCCAGCAGCTTGGTACAGGGGACTGAAGCTTTCTTT | CASSLVQGTEAFF
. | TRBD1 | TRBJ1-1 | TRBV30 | TGTGCCTGGAGCCAGACAGGGGTCGGCAATGAAGCTTTCTTT | CAWSQTGVGNEAFF
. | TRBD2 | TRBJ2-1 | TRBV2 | TGTGCCAGCAGTGACGGGGGGGTATACAATGAGCAGTTCTTC | CASSDGGVYNEQFF
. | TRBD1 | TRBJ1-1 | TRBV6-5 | TGTGCCAGCAGCGGACAGGCGTGGATGAACACTGAAGCTTTCTTT | CASSGQAWMNTEAFF